A single sample gave rise to the 32 T cell receptor beta chains below, sequenced in a study of Ad26.COV2.S vaccination and SARS-CoV-2 variants. Treatment reported: about 20 received Ad26.COV2.S at low or high dose, single or two shots; 5 received placebo; per-sample allocation not given. After the first vaccine or placebo injection, samples were drawn on day 63. Sequencing used immunoSEQ multiplex PCR; TCRdb keeps in-frame clones, though not all of them. The sample contains about 460,000 clones, about 88% of which appear only once. The sequencing here drew on peripheral blood, taken in a trial of Ad26.COV2.S vaccine versus placebo. These receptors originate from a person between 18 and 65 years old who received the Ad26.COV2.S COVID-19 vaccine or a placebo.

The chain recombines TRBV7-8 with TRBJ1-1; maybe TRBD1 (6 bases). CDR1 is SGHVS and CDR2 is FQNEAQ in the germline V gene. There are 15 residues in the CDR3. The ends were cut back, 5 bases at V and 3 bases at J, with 16 bases in the middle. In DNA, the CDR3 is TGTGCCAGCAGCCTTCCACAGGGACGGGACACTGAAGCTTTCTTT. It codes for CASSLPQGRDTEAFF.

This clone was detected only once. This chain links TRBV18 with TRBJ2-7; D is perhaps TRBD1 (5 bases). Germline-derived CDR1 and CDR2 are KGHSH and LQKENI. The CDR3 sequence is 14 residues long. V lost 3 bases and J 2 bases, leaving 11 bases between the germline ends. The CDR3, as DNA: TGTGCCAGCTCACCCCAAGAAGGGGCCTACGAGCAGTACTTC. Translation: CASSPQEGAYEQYF. Based on the CDR3 plus reference TRBV18 and TRBJ2-7, the full variable domain is NAGVMQNPRHLVRRRGQEARLRCSPMKGHSHVYWYRQLPEEGLKFMVYLQKENIIDESGMPKERFSAEFPKEGPSILRIQQVVRGDSAAYFCASSPQEGAYEQYFGPGTRLTVT.

Comments on this clone: Sequence at one end of the junction differs from germline and may be a read error. V is TRBV2 and J is TRBJ1-2; D unclear. Germline V gene sequence: CDR1 SNHLY, CDR2 FYNNEI. This CDR3 has 11 amino acids. The CDR3 loop reads CASREENGYTF. The CDR3, as DNA: TGTGCCAGCAGGGAAGAAAATGGCTACACCTTC.

The chain is built from TRBV18 and TRBJ2-2; TRBD2 matches 7 bases. The CDR3 has 16 amino acids. CDR1 and CDR2 (germline): KGHSH, LQKENI. Trimming took 1 base from V and 0 from J; bases not matched to a gene: 2. This chain's CDR3 is CASSPQTSSNTGELFF. In nucleotides, the CDR3 is TGTGCCAGCTCACCACAGACTAGCTCGAACACCGGGGAGCTGTTTTTT.

The J gene is TRBJ2-5, the V gene TRBV9; 11 positions agree with TRBD2. Germline V gives CDR1 SGDLS, CDR2 YYNGEE. V trimming: 3 bases; J trimming: 7 bases; junction bases outside the gene matches: 14. This CDR3 has 17 amino acids. In nucleotides, the CDR3 is TGTGCCAGCAGCGAGGGCGGTAGCGGGGGGGCTCGAGCGACCCAGTACTTC. As protein: CASSEGGSGGARATQYF. Supplemented by reference TRBV9 and TRBJ2-5, the full variable domain reads DSGVTQTPKHLITATGQRVTLRCSPRSGDLSVYWYQQSLDQGLQFLIQYYNGEERAKGNILERFSAQQFPDLHSELNLSSLELGDSALYFCASSEGGSGGARATQYFGPGTRLLVL.

The chain combines TRBV21-1 with TRBJ1-2. TRBV21-1 is a documented pseudogene. This CDR3 has 14 residues. This CDR3 is CASSKQWCSYGYTF. The CDR3 bases are TGTGCCAGCAGCAAACAATGGTGCTCCTATGGCTACACCTTC.

This chain links TRBV6-5 with TRBJ1-6; maybe TRBD1 (6 bases). The V end lost 4 bases, the J end lost 6 bases, and 10 bases lay between the germline ends. There are 14 residues in the CDR3. Germline loops: CDR1 MNHEY, CDR2 SVGAGI. CDR3 sequence: CASSSQGANSPLHF. The CDR3 DNA is TGTGCCAGCAGTTCACAGGGAGCTAATTCACCCCTCCACTTT.

CDR3 sequence: CASSLVLEGDTQYF. In DNA, the CDR3 is TGTGCCAGCAGTTTAGTGTTGGAGGGAGATACGCAGTATTTT. The rearrangement links TRBV27 to TRBJ2-3, with a tentative D call TRBD2 (6 bases). Trimming removed 2 bases at V and 5 bases at J, with 11 bases between. The CDR3 totals 14 residues. Per the germline V gene, CDR1 is MNHEY and CDR2 is SMNVEV (reference sequence).

This clone occurred a few times. The rearrangement uses TRBV15 and TRBJ2-1; TRBD2 aligns across 11 bases. Germline lookup yields CDR1 LNHNV and CDR2 YYDKDF (reference sequence). The CDR3 consists of 14 residues. With 8 bases clipped from V and 5 bases from J, the junction kept 5 bases outside the gene matches. CDR3 protein: CATRTSGSHNEQFF. In DNA, the CDR3 is TGTGCCACCCGAACTAGCGGGAGCCACAATGAGCAGTTCTTC.

Comment on this clone: The sample holds other DNA sequences that translate to the same CDR3. The rearrangement joins TRBV3-1 (or the pseudogene TRBV3-2) to TRBJ2-7; no definite D call. There are 13 residues in the CDR3. Germline V gene data show CDR1 as LGHDT and CDR2 as YNNKEL (reference sequence). With 0 bases removed from V and 3 bases from J, the gap between germline ends came to 6 bases. CDR3 in DNA: TGTGCCAGCAGCCAAGATCGCGGCTACGAGCAGTACTTC. This sequence encodes CASSQDRGYEQYF.

J is TRBJ2-5 and V is TRBV18; TRBD2 matches at 9 bases. The trim removed 2 bases at V and 4 bases at J, leaving 5 bases unmatched. Germline V lookup: CDR1 KGHSH, CDR2 LQKENI. The CDR3 is 15 amino acids. In DNA form, the CDR3 reads TGTGCCAGCTCACCATTAGCGGGAGAGGGAGAGACCCAGTACTTC. Amino acid sequence: CASSPLAGEGETQYF. Drawing the rest from reference TRBV18 and TRBJ2-5, the complete variable domain is NAGVMQNPRHLVRRRGQEARLRCSPMKGHSHVYWYRQLPEEGLKFMVYLQKENIIDESGMPKERFSAEFPKEGPSILRIQQVVRGDSAAYFCASSPLAGEGETQYFGPGTRLLVL.

The chain uses TRBV19 and TRBJ2-3; no firm D call. V shed 6 bases and J shed 0 bases, with 10 bases lying between them. The CDR3 totals 14 residues. CDR1 is LNHDA and CDR2 is SQIVND in the germline V gene (reference sequence). DNA for the CDR3: TGTGCCAGTAGGCAGCTCATAAGCACAGATACGCAGTATTTT. It yields the protein CASRQLISTDTQYF.

The chain has TRBV9 and TRBJ1-2; possibly TRBD1 for D (5 bases). Trimming pared 3 bases from V and 0 bases from J, leaving 12 bases between. Germline V lookup: CDR1 SGDLS, CDR2 YYNGEE. This CDR3 spans 15 amino acids. The CDR3 sequence is CASSGGTQTNYGYTF. The CDR3 coding sequence is TGTGCCAGCAGCGGTGGGACGCAGACTAACTATGGCTACACCTTC.

The chain is built from TRBV3-1 (or the pseudogene TRBV3-2) and TRBJ1-6; D possibly corresponds to TRBD1 (6 bases). Germline V gene lookup returns CDR1 LGHDT and CDR2 YNNKEL (reference sequence). This CDR3 spans 15 amino acids. The V end was cut by 0 bases, the J end by 10 bases, with 13 bases between. As DNA, the CDR3 is TGTGCCAGCAGCCAAGATGGGGGGCAGGGGTCACCCCTCCACTTT. Protein: CASSQDGGQGSPLHF.

As to this clone: Other DNA sequences in this specimen translate into the identical CDR3. The chain links TRBV18 to TRBJ1-6; TRBD1 matches at 10 bases. The trim removed 0 bases at V and 7 bases at J, leaving 0 bases unmatched. The CDR3 has 15 amino acids. The germline V gene has CDR1 KGHSH and CDR2 LQKENI. The CDR3 DNA reads TGTGCCAGCTCACCACCGGGACAGGGGAATTCACCCCTCCACTTT. Amino acid sequence: CASSPPGQGNSPLHF. Full variable domain (missing parts from reference TRBV18 and TRBJ1-6): NAGVMQNPRHLVRRRGQEARLRCSPMKGHSHVYWYRQLPEEGLKFMVYLQKENIIDESGMPKERFSAEFPKEGPSILRIQQVVRGDSAAYFCASSPPGQGNSPLHFGNGTRLTVT.

This clone has a single count. This chain joins TRBV6-2 or TRBV6-3 and TRBJ2-1, with D possibly TRBD2 on 6 matching bases. CDR1 is MNHEY, CDR2 SVGEGT, per germline. The V gene lost 5 bases and the J gene lost 0 bases, with 8 bases spanning the gap. This CDR3 is built from 14 residues. The CDR3 coding sequence is TGTGCCAGCAGTCGGGGGAGCTCCTACAATGAGCAGTTCTTC. It encodes CASSRGSSYNEQFF.

The CDR3 sequence: CASQSEAGQNGANYGYTF. Written as DNA, the CDR3 is TGTGCCAGTCAATCCGAGGCAGGCCAAAATGGGGCTAACTATGGCTACACCTTC. The chain has TRBV19 and TRBJ1-2; D is ambiguous. This CDR3 is built from 18 residues. Trimming shortened V by 8 bases and J by 0 bases, and 25 bases separated the two germline ends. From germline, CDR1 is LNHDA and CDR2 SQIVND (reference sequence).

The rearrangement links TRBV24-1 to TRBJ2-1; a weak D match, TRBD1 (5 bases). This CDR3 has 14 amino acids. Germline V CDR1 and CDR2: KGHDR, SFDVKD. The V and J ends lost 4 bases and 5 bases respectively, with 11 bases between them. This chain's CDR3 is CATSERTRNNEQFF. DNA of the CDR3: TGTGCCACCAGTGAGAGGACACGAAACAATGAGCAGTTCTTC.

The J gene is TRBJ2-5, the V gene TRBV20-1; 9 bases are a match to TRBD2. Unmatched junction bases numbered 7, after V lost 3 bases and J lost 2 bases. Per germline, CDR1 DFQATT and CDR2 SNEGSKA (reference sequence). This CDR3 is 15 amino acids long. CDR3 nucleotides: TGCAGTGCTAGTTCGGCGACTAGCGGACAAGAGACCCAGTACTTC. It is translated as CSASSATSGQETQYF.

This chain joins TRBV6-5 and TRBJ1-1; D uncertain. The CDR3 totals 15 residues. CDR1 is MNHEY and CDR2 is SVGAGI in the germline V gene. Trimming stripped 6 bases from V and 7 bases from J, with 21 bases between. The CDR3 bases are TGTGCCAGCAGACCCCCCGGTGGTGGCCCACGTGAAGCTTTCTTT. Amino acid sequence: CASRPPGGGPREAFF.

In this sample, this clone turned up a few times. J is TRBJ2-2 and V is TRBV7-9; possibly TRBD1 for D (6 bases). The CDR3 extends over 14 amino acids. Germline V CDR1 and CDR2: SEHNR, FQNEAQ (reference sequence). V was pared by 4 bases and J by 6 bases, with 12 bases between. CDR3 bases: TGTGCCAGCAGCTCACAGGGTAGTGCCGGGGAGCTGTTTTTT. It codes for CASSSQGSAGELFF.

The V gene is TRBV30, the J gene TRBJ2-4; perhaps TRBD2 as D (5 bases). V lost 0 bases, J lost 8 bases, and 14 bases lay in between. The CDR3 is made up of 14 amino acids. Germline-derived CDR1 and CDR2 are GTSNPN and SVGIG (reference sequence). The CDR3 sequence is CAWSVLSARDIQYF. The CDR3 nucleotides are TGTGCCTGGAGTGTACTTAGTGCGAGGGACATTCAGTACTTC.

As DNA, the CDR3 is TGTGCCAGCAGCTTAACAGGGGGCTCGGGCAATCAGCCCCAGCATTTT. Its translation is CASSLTGGSGNQPQHF. V gene TRBV11-2 combines with J gene TRBJ1-5; 9 nucleotides line up with TRBD1. Germline CDR1 reads SGHAT; CDR2 reads FQNNGV. The CDR3 is 16 residues long. V lost 2 bases, J lost 2 bases, and 4 bases stayed unmatched.

This sequence joins TRBV7-3 and TRBJ1-1; possible D gene TRBD1, 5 bases. The CDR3 consists of 14 residues. The V gene lost 1 base and the J gene lost 3 bases, with 9 bases spanning the gap. The germline V gene encodes CDR1 SGHTA and CDR2 FQGTGA. Here the CDR3 DNA reads TGTGCCAGCAGCTTAAACGGGGGATACACTGAAGCTTTCTTT. As protein: CASSLNGGYTEAFF.

This rearrangement joins TRBV6-5 to TRBJ2-5; 7 bases are a match to TRBD2. The germline V gene has CDR1 MNHEY and CDR2 SVGAGI. Trimming cost V 2 bases and J 2 bases; bases outside gene matches: 8. This CDR3 has 16 amino acids. CDR3 protein: CASSYGSTSRQETQYF. DNA for the CDR3: TGTGCCAGCAGTTACGGTTCGACTAGCAGGCAAGAGACCCAGTACTTC.

A few counts support this clone. The chain has TRBV5-4 and TRBJ2-3; weak D call: TRBD1 (6 bases). The CDR3 consists of 17 residues. CDR1 and CDR2 (germline): SGHNT, YYREEE (reference sequence). The V and J ends lost 4 bases and 1 base respectively, with 19 bases between them. The CDR3 DNA reads TGTGCCAGCAGCCCCTCCGCTCGGACAGCGGGCACAGATACGCAGTATTTT. This encodes CASSPSARTAGTDTQYF.

The J gene is TRBJ1-1, the V gene TRBV19; no definite D call. V gave up 4 bases and J gave up 1 base, with 7 bases separating them. Germline V lookup: CDR1 LNHDA, CDR2 SQIVND (reference sequence). There are 13 residues in the CDR3. CDR3 sequence: CASSREGNTEAFF. The CDR3 DNA is TGTGCCAGTAGTAGAGAAGGGAACACTGAAGCTTTCTTT.

This clone was recorded only once. The rearrangement uses TRBV6-1 and TRBJ1-5; possible D gene TRBD1, 6 bases. V shed 0 bases and J shed 1 base, with 7 bases lying between them. The CDR3 length is 15 residues. The V gene's germline CDR1 is MNHNS and CDR2 SASEGT. CDR3 loop: CASSEAQGSNQPQHF. CDR3 bases: TGTGCCAGCAGTGAAGCCCAGGGGAGCAATCAGCCCCAGCATTTT.

The chain joins TRBV12-3 or TRBV12-4 to TRBJ2-5; tentatively, D is TRBD2 (5 bases). V was cut by 4 bases and J by 4 bases, with 7 bases left in between. This CDR3 has 12 amino acids. The CDR3 is CASSSGVETQYF. As DNA, the CDR3 is TGTGCCAGCAGTTCCGGGGTAGAGACCCAGTACTTC.

This sequence joins TRBV6-5 and TRBJ1-1, with 7 positions matching TRBD1. The V gene end was trimmed by 0 bases and the J gene end by 2 bases; junction bases not matched to a gene: 3. This CDR3 has 15 amino acids. CDR1 is MNHEY, CDR2 SVGAGI, per germline. The CDR3: CASSYSLGGNTEAFF. In DNA form, the CDR3 reads TGTGCCAGCAGTTACTCGTTAGGGGGCAACACTGAAGCTTTCTTT.

CDR3 DNA sequence: TGTGCCAGCAGCCCGGGGTTGACCTACAATGAGCAGTTCTTC. Protein: CASSPGLTYNEQFF. This sequence joins TRBV6-5 and TRBJ2-1; D may be TRBD2 (5 bases). This CDR3 region has 14 residues. Per germline, CDR1 MNHEY and CDR2 SVGAGI. The V gene lost 6 bases and the J gene lost 2 bases, with 11 bases spanning the gap.

J is TRBJ1-1 and V is TRBV12-3 or TRBV12-4; D unclear. This CDR3 spans 12 amino acids. Trimming shortened V by 1 base and J by 10 bases, and 10 bases separated the two germline ends. CDR3 protein: CASSLERRGAFF. The CDR3 region has the DNA TGTGCCAGCAGTTTAGAACGGAGAGGAGCTTTCTTT.